The 5 T cell receptor beta chains reported below all come from one sample, sequenced in a study of cytomegalovirus exposure and HLA in healthy donors. With 60 Vbeta and 13 Jbeta primers, the PCR was carried out. Only in-frame clones appear in the TCRdb table, and some are missing; sequencing was by immunoSEQ multiplex PCR. In the table there are some 210,000 clones, approximately 82% of which are singletons. The sequenced sample was PBMCs. The receptors were gathered from a woman aged 50 to 60 in good health and CMV-seropositive.

This clone is a singleton in its sample. The rearrangement joins TRBV18 to TRBJ2-2; TRBD1 agrees at 7 bases. Germline V gene data show CDR1 as KGHSH and CDR2 as LQKENI. This CDR3 contains 16 residues. V was clipped by 2 bases and J by 9 bases; unmatched bases: 12. The CDR3 nucleotides are TGTGCCAGCTCACCAGACCGGGACAGACGTACGTGGGAGCTGTTTTTT. As protein: CASSPDRDRRTWELFF.

The chain joins TRBV7-6 to TRBJ2-5; TRBD2 aligns across 11 bases. The CDR3 spans 17 residues. J lost 2 bases, V lost 5 bases, and 10 bases had no gene match. The germline V gene encodes CDR1 SGHVS and CDR2 FNYEAQ. The CDR3 loop reads CASSILAGGGLQETQYF. DNA for the CDR3: TGTGCCAGCAGCATCCTAGCGGGGGGTGGACTACAAGAGACCCAGTACTTC. Based on the CDR3 plus reference TRBV7-6 and TRBJ2-5, the full variable domain is GAGVSQSPRYKVTKRGQDVALRCDPISGHVSLYWYRQALGQGPEFLTYFNYEAQQDKSGLPNDRFSAERPEGSISTLTIQRTEQRDSAMYRCASSILAGGGLQETQYFGPGTRLLVL.

The chain recombines TRBV27 with TRBJ2-7; 10 nucleotides agree with TRBD1. With V trimmed by 0 bases and J by 3 bases, 5 bases remained unmatched. Germline values: CDR1 MNHEY, CDR2 SMNVEV (reference sequence). This CDR3 comprises 16 residues. The CDR3 nucleotides read TGTGCCAGCAGTTTATCACCGGGACAGGGGAGCTACGAGCAGTACTTC. Its protein product is CASSLSPGQGSYEQYF.

The CDR3 protein is CASSLGQYYEQYF. DNA of the CDR3: TGTGCCAGCAGCTTGGGACAGTATTACGAGCAGTACTTC. The chain uses TRBV14 and TRBJ2-7; 7 nucleotides align to TRBD1. The germline V gene has CDR1 SGHDN and CDR2 FVKESK. This CDR3 has 13 residues. Trimming removed 5 bases from V and 4 bases from J; junction bases left unmatched: 5. The complete variable domain, with remaining parts taken from reference TRBV14 and TRBJ2-7, reads EAGVTQFPSHSVIEKGQTVTLRCDPISGHDNLYWYRRVMGKEIKFLLHFVKESKQDESGMPNNRFLAERTGGTYSTLKVQPAELEDSGVYFCASSLGQYYEQYFGPGTRLTVT.

This chain joins TRBV2 and TRBJ1-6; 7 bases are a match to TRBD1. The junction had 7 bases not matched to a gene; V was cut back by 6 bases and J by 8 bases. The CDR3 extends over 14 amino acids. CDR1 and CDR2 from the germline V gene are SNHLY and FYNNEI. In DNA form, the CDR3 reads TGTGCCAGCAGGACAGGGTTCGTCCATTCACCCCTCCACTTT. This translates into CASRTGFVHSPLHF.